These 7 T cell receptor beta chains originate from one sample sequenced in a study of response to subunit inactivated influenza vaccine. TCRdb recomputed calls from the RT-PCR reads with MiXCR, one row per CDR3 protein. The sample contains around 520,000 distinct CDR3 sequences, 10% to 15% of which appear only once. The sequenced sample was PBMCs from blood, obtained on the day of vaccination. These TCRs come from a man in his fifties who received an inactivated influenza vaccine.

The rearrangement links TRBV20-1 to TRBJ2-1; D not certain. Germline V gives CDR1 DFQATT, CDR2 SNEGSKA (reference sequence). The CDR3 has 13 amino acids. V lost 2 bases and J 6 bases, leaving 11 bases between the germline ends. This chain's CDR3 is CSARKGVTNEQFF. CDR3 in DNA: TGCAGTGCTAGAAAAGGTGTAACCAATGAGCAGTTCTTC.

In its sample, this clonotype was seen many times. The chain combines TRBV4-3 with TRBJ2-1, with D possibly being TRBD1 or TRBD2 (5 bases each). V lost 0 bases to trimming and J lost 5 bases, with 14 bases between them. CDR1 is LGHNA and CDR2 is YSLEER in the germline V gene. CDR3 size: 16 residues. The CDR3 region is CASSQDWGSPNNEQFF. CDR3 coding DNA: TGCGCCAGCAGCCAAGATTGGGGGTCCCCCAACAATGAGCAGTTCTTC.

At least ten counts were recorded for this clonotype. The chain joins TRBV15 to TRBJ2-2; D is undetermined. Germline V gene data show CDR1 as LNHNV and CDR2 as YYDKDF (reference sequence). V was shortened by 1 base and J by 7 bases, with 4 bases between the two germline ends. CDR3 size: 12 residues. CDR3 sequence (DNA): TGTGCCACCAGCAGAGTTGGCGGGGAGCTGTTTTTT. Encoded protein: CATSRVGGELFF.

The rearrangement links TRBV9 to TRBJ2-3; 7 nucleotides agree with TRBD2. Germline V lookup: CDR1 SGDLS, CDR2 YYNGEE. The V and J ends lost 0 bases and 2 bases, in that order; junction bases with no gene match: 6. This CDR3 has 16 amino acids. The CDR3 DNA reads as TGTGCCAGCAGCGTAGTGGGGGGGGGATCCACAGATACGCAGTATTTT. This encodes CASSVVGGGSTDTQYF.

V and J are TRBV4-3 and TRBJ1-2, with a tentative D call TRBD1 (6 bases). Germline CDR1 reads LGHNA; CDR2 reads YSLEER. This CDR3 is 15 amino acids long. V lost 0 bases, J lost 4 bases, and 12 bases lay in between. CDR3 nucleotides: TGCGCCAGCAGCCAAGATCGGCAGGGGCCCTATGGCTACACCTTC. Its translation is CASSQDRQGPYGYTF.

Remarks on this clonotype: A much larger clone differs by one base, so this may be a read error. The CDR3 here is CASSYREVSFNEQFF. The CDR3, as DNA: TGTGCCAGCAGCTATAGAGAGGTTTCCTTCAATGAGCAGTTCTTC. The chain combines TRBV11-2 with TRBJ2-1; no definite D call. The CDR3 totals 15 residues. Germline CDR1 and CDR2: SGHAT and FQNNGV. The variable domain in full, with the rest retrieved from reference TRBV11-2 and TRBJ2-1, is EAGVAQSPRYKIIEKRQSVAFWCNPISGHATLYWYQQILGQGPKLLIQFQNNGVVDDSQLPKDRFSAERLKGVDSTLKIQPAKLEDSAVYLCASSYREVSFNEQFFGPGTRLTVL.

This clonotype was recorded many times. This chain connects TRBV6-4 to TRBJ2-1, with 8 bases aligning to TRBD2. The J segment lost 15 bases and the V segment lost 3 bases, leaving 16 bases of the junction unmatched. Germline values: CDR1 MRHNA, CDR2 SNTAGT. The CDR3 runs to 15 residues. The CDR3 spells CASSELREGHGLGFF. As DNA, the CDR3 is TGTGCCAGCAGTGAGCTTCGGGAGGGCCATGGGTTGGGGTTCTTC.